The sequence of this TCR beta chain was determined in a study of blood T cell repertoires in COVID-19. Across the study: The study drew acute and convalescent COVID-19 samples from the United States, Italy and Spain. T cells, B-cell-depleted T cells, or PBMCs provided the cDNA or gDNA that served as material.

Participants reported their clinical history, and cohort assignment relied on those reports. It was within 2 weeks before study entry that exposed participants met a COVID-19 case. The table came from immunoSEQ multiplex PCR; TCRdb's copy has only in-frame clones and leaves some out. Of almost 350,000 clones in the sample, more than 70% were seen once. V gave up 0 bases and J gave up 5 bases; unmatched junction bases: 14. This CDR3 is 19 amino acids long. Per germline, CDR1 SGDLS and CDR2 YYNGEE. The clonotype originates from a woman younger than 45 who had been exposed to COVID-19. Sequencing was carried out using PBMCs or T cells enriched from blood (not recorded which). This sequence joins TRBV9 and TRBJ2-1; the match to TRBD2 covers 10 bases. This CDR3 is CASSVGWGASGRLNNEQFF. The CDR3 coding sequence is TGTGCCAGCAGCGTAGGCTGGGGGGCTAGCGGGAGACTCAACAATGAGCAGTTCTTC.